This TCR beta chain derives from a study of cytomegalovirus exposure and HLA in healthy donors. Points from the study as a whole: A prior analysis recorded that most TCR beta V segments were productive about 87% or about 30% of the time. As immune exposure information, only CMV serostatus was available.

This clone was observed a single time. Its antigen is still unknown. The PCR ran on 60 Vbeta and 13 Jbeta primers. TCRdb's copy holds only in-frame clones and misses some; the assay was immunoSEQ multiplex PCR. The table has 130,000 to 150,000 clones, about four fifths seen once. The material sequenced was PBMCs. The sequence was obtained from a man aged 40-55 years in good health and CMV-seronegative.

This CDR3 is CASRQGSTDTQYF. CDR3 DNA: TGTGCCAGTAGACAGGGGTCGACAGATACGCAGTATTTT. This rearrangement joins TRBV19 to TRBJ2-3; 7 bases fit TRBD1. Per germline, CDR1 LNHDA and CDR2 SQIVND (reference sequence). The CDR3 spans 13 residues. V trimming: 6 bases; J trimming: 3 bases; junction bases outside the gene matches: 3.